This T cell receptor (beta chain) was documented in a study of blood T cell repertoires in COVID-19. Overall study context: From T cells, B-cell-depleted T cells, or PBMCs came the material, which was cDNA or gDNA.

Profiled with immunoSEQ multiplex PCR; TCRdb holds only in-frame clones, not every one. The sample records approximately 300,000 clones, around 80% being singletons. The CDR3 extends over 17 amino acids. The germline CDR1 and CDR2 sequences are LGHDT and YNNKEL (reference sequence). Losses at the gene ends were 8 bases for V and 8 bases for J; bases not matched to a gene: 20. This clone was picked up a small number of times. Sequencing input: peripheral blood. This rearrangement joins TRBV3-1 (or the pseudogene TRBV3-2) to TRBJ1-2, with 10 positions matching TRBD1. This receptor was obtained from a woman between 45 and 60 years old with acute or convalescent COVID-19. In DNA form, the CDR3 reads TGTGCCAGCTCCAAATATTGGGACGGGACAGGGGACAACGGCTACACCTTC. Translated, it gives CASSKYWDGTGDNGYTF.